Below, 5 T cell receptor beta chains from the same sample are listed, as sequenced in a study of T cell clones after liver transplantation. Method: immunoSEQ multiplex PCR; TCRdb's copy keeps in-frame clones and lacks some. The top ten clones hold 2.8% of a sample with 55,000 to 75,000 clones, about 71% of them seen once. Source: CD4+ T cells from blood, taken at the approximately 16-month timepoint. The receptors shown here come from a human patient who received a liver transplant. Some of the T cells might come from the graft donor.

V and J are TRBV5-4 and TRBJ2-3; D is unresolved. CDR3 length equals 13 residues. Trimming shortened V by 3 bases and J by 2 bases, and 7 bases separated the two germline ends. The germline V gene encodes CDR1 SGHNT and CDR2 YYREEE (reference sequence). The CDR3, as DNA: TGTGCCAGCAGCTCGACCGCCACAGATACGCAGTATTTT. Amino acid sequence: CASSSTATDTQYF.

CDR3: CASSWITSGGLTDTQYF. Here the CDR3 DNA reads TGTGCCAGCAGCTGGATTACTAGCGGAGGTCTCACAGATACGCAGTATTTT. The chain combines TRBV5-6 with TRBJ2-3; 8 bases align to TRBD2. This CDR3 contains 17 residues. V shed 3 bases, J shed 2 bases, and the junction held 11 bases outside the gene matches. Per germline, CDR1 SGHDT and CDR2 YYEEEE.

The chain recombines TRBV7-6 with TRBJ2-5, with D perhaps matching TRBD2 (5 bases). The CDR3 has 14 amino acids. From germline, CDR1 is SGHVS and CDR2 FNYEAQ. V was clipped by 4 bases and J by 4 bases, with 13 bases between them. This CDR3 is CASSSPASGETQYF. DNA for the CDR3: TGTGCCAGCAGCTCCCCCGCCAGCGGAGAGACCCAGTACTTC.

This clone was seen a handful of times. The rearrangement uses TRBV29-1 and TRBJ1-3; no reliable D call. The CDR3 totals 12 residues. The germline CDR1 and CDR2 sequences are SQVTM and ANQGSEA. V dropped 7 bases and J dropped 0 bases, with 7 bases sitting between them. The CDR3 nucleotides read TGCAGCGGGTCTATCTCTGGAAACACCATATATTTT. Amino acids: CSGSISGNTIYF.

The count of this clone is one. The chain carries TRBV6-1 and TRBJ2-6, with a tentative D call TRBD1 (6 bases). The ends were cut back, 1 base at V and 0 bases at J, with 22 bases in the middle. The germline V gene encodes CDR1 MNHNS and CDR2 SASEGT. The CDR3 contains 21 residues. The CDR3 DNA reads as TGTGCCAGCAGTGAAGTGGGACACCTCGGGTTAACTTCCTCTGGGGCCAACGTCCTGACTTTC. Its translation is CASSEVGHLGLTSSGANVLTF.